This T cell receptor beta chain was captured by sequencing in a study of pediatric ulcerative colitis. The rectum was sampled with one to two pinch biopsies at colonoscopy. CDR3 size: 16 residues. Germline V lookup: CDR1 LNHNV, CDR2 YYDKDF (reference sequence). Germline trimming cut 5 bases from V and 10 bases from J; bases unmatched to any gene: 13. Study-wide results and limits: Blood-rectal clonal overlap within each person was significantly higher in ulcerative colitis patients than controls. Substantially fewer templates came from two patients' blood samples.

Turning to this clone: Its antigen is still unknown.

Sequencing was at survey level. The assay was immunoSEQ multiplex PCR, and TCRdb's table has in-frame clones only and misses some. The sample records about 16,000 clones, over 70% being singletons. This chain joins TRBV15 and TRBJ1-4; 10 positions agree with TRBD1. The TCR originated in a boy aged 5-17 years who was a control in a study of pediatric ulcerative colitis. The sequencing sample was made of gut tissue. Written as DNA, the CDR3 is TGTGCCACCAGCCGAGGGGGCGGGACAGGGGTTGCAAAACTGTTTTTT. Its translation: CATSRGGGTGVAKLFF.